The rows below give T cell receptor beta chains drawn from one sample of a study of cytotoxic CD8 clonotypes in ibrutinib-treated CLL. Using immunoSEQ multiplex PCR, the repertoire was profiled, and TCRdb retains in-frame clones only, with some absent. The table lists more than 9,000 clones, around 62% of them singletons. Material: PBMCs, obtained before ibrutinib treatment. These receptors all stem from a human donor with chronic lymphocytic leukemia. Each CDR3 is given without its conserved first and last residue. The D gene is left open where the match is weak. Size is stated for part of the rows, as once, few or many counts, or as a class when the clone is expanded.

>-|TRBV19|TRBJ2-7|TRBD1
ASSSNLGQADEQY
>-|TRBV19|TRBJ2-3|TRBD2
ASSRLAGGVTDTQY
>-|TRBV6-6|TRBJ2-2|-
ASQDHYTGELF
>few|TRBV10-1|TRBJ2-1|-
ASSDPATYNEQF
>-|TRBV19|TRBJ2-2|TRBD1
ASSLGTGATGELF
>-|TRBV29-1|TRBJ1-3|-
SVAVGLSDSGNTIY
>-|TRBV5-1|TRBJ2-6|-
ASSLGPDMSGANVLT
>-|TRBV19|TRBJ1-4|TRBD1
ASSGTRTGDEKLF
>-|TRBV7-9|TRBJ1-5|-
ASSLGWGPESNQPQH
>-|TRBV29-1|TRBJ1-1|-
SVGEGTEAF
>-|TRBV9|TRBJ2-7|TRBD2
ASSPSGGSYEQY
>-|TRBV19|TRBJ2-3|TRBD2
ASTGTSGGTGTQY
>-|TRBV10-1|TRBJ2-2|-
ASSDAGGAQPGELF
>-|TRBV27|TRBJ2-3|TRBD1
ASSSGQGTTRTQY
>once|TRBV5-1|TRBJ2-1|TRBD2
ASSQPLLAGPGDEQF
>-|TRBV19|TRBJ2-2|-
ASSIVSGFVTGELF
>-|TRBV2|TRBJ2-5|TRBD2
ASSGRALSGETQY
>-|TRBV2|TRBJ1-2|TRBD1
ASSRQGDVNYGYT
>-|TRBV5-1|TRBJ2-7|TRBD1
ASSFGTGGSYEQY
>-|TRBV7-9|TRBJ2-1|TRBD1
ASSKGQGRYNEQF
>-|TRBV19|TRBJ1-1|TRBD1
ASSIRDRGRTEAF
>-|TRBV11-2|TRBJ2-7|-
ASSLSRASYEQY
>-|TRBV9|TRBJ1-1|TRBD1
ASSGQGRPEAF
>-|TRBV27|TRBJ1-2|-
ASSLRQGPYT
>once|TRBV19|TRBJ2-2|-
ASSIVENTGELF
>once|TRBV2|TRBJ2-7|TRBD1
ASSEAGTGEYEQY